The 18 T cell receptor beta chains presented below share a single source sample, sequenced in a study of T cell responses to AZD1222 COVID-19 vaccine. TCRdb keeps only in-frame clones here, not all; method: immunoSEQ multiplex PCR. This sample has 150,000 to 160,000 clones, with 90% to 95% found just once. The source was peripheral blood, collected 28 days after the second AZD1222 dose. The receptors shown here come from an adult who received the AZD1222 COVID-19 vaccine.

This clone was observed once. V gene TRBV18 combines with J gene TRBJ1-2; 7 bases map to TRBD1. The germline CDR1 and CDR2 sequences are KGHSH and LQKENI. J was trimmed by 3 bases and V by 6 bases; bases with no gene match: 4. This CDR3 has 13 amino acids. The CDR3 nucleotides are TGTGCCAGCTCCTATGACAGGGACTATGGCTACACCTTC. Protein sequence: CASSYDRDYGYTF.

The chain links TRBV19 to TRBJ1-1; perhaps TRBD1 as D (5 bases). The CDR3 is made up of 15 amino acids. Germline V gene data show CDR1 as LNHDA and CDR2 as SQIVND (reference sequence). Between the trimmed V and J ends, which lost 6 bases and 0 bases, there was a span of 14 bases. CDR3 DNA sequence: TGTGCCAGTAGGCTAGGGGCCGGAATGAACACTGAAGCTTTCTTT. Residues: CASRLGAGMNTEAFF. Complete variable domain (other parts from reference TRBV19 and TRBJ1-1): DGGITQSPKYLFRKEGQNVTLSCEQNLNHDAMYWYRQDPGQGLRLIYYSQIVNDFQKGDIAEGYSVSREKKESFPLTVTSAQKNPTAFYLCASRLGAGMNTEAFFGQGTRLTVV.

The chain is built from TRBV27 and TRBJ1-2; a weak D match, TRBD1 (5 bases). Germline V gene lookup returns CDR1 MNHEY and CDR2 SMNVEV (reference sequence). The CDR3 is 14 residues long. V was shortened by 6 bases and J by 5 bases, with 16 bases between the two germline ends. The DNA of the CDR3 is TGTGCCAGCAGATTTGCAGGGCCGAGGTATGGCTACACCTTC. Its protein product is CASRFAGPRYGYTF.

The chain links TRBV5-1 to TRBJ2-3, with TRBD2 matching over 14 bases. In germline, CDR1 is SGHRS, CDR2 YFSETQ. The CDR3 has 16 amino acids. J gave up 5 bases and V 4 bases, and 6 bases lay outside the gene matches. CDR3 protein: CASSPGLAGAGDTQYF. CDR3 DNA: TGCGCCAGCAGCCCGGGACTAGCGGGGGCGGGAGATACGCAGTATTTT.

V gene TRBV5-1 combines with J gene TRBJ1-2; 7 bases line up with TRBD1. CDR1 and CDR2 from the germline V gene are SGHRS and YFSETQ. The CDR3 runs to 14 residues. V was pared by 3 bases and J by 8 bases, with 10 bases of the junction left unmatched. CDR3 protein: CASSSSAGGMGYTF. Here the CDR3 DNA reads TGCGCCAGCAGCTCCTCGGCAGGGGGTATGGGCTACACCTTC.

This chain connects TRBV29-1 to TRBJ1-2; D possibly corresponds to TRBD1 (6 bases). Looked up from germline, CDR1 is SQVTM and CDR2 is ANQGSEA. The CDR3 sequence is 15 residues long. Trimming stripped 2 bases from V and 2 bases from J, with 15 bases between. This CDR3 reads CSVEPRGGKNYGYTF. The CDR3 DNA sequence: TGCAGCGTTGAACCAAGAGGGGGAAAAAACTATGGCTACACCTTC.

V usage is TRBV11-2 and J usage is TRBJ2-5, with TRBD2 identical over 10 bases. The CDR3 covers 16 residues. Trimming cost V 1 base and J 1 base; bases outside gene matches: 3. Germline values: CDR1 SGHAT, CDR2 FQNNGV. The CDR3 DNA sequence: TGTGCCAGCAGCTTAGGTCCTAGCGGGGGCCAAGAGACCCAGTACTTC. This gives the protein CASSLGPSGGQETQYF.

The chain joins TRBV4-1 to TRBJ1-5; TRBD1 agrees at 8 bases. V was pared by 2 bases and J by 7 bases, with 7 bases of the junction left unmatched. Germline V gene lookup returns CDR1 MGHRA and CDR2 YSYEKL. The CDR3 consists of 15 residues. CDR3 region: CASSQIGQGEQPQHF. The CDR3 bases are TGCGCCAGCAGCCAAATCGGACAGGGTGAACAGCCCCAGCATTTT.

This clone came up once. The rearrangement joins TRBV19 to TRBJ2-4; D is possibly TRBD1 (5 bases). CDR1 and CDR2 from the germline V gene are LNHDA and SQIVND (reference sequence). Deletions cut 5 bases from V and 2 bases from J, with 13 bases between. The CDR3 is made up of 15 amino acids. CDR3 coding DNA: TGTGCCAGTAGTCTTCCAGGGATTTCCAAAAACATTCAGTACTTC. Encoded protein: CASSLPGISKNIQYF.

This chain joins TRBV23-1 and TRBJ1-1; tentatively, D is TRBD1 (6 bases). TRBV23-1 is given ORF status, its function remaining uncertain. The V gene lost 6 bases and the J gene lost 1 base, with 15 bases spanning the gap. CDR3 length equals 15 residues. The CDR3, as DNA: TGCGCCAGCAGCGCCGTAGAACAGGGGAACACTGAAGCTTTCTTT. This translates into CASSAVEQGNTEAFF.

The V call is TRBV4-1, the J call TRBJ1-5, with D perhaps TRBD1 (5 bases). This CDR3 region has 17 residues. Looked up from germline, CDR1 is MGHRA and CDR2 is YSYEKL. The V and J ends lost 3 bases and 3 bases respectively, with 18 bases between them. CDR3 sequence: CASSHPMRDSANQPQHF. CDR3 nucleotide sequence: TGCGCCAGCAGCCACCCCATGAGGGACTCAGCCAATCAGCCCCAGCATTTT.

The chain recombines TRBV6-2 or TRBV6-3 with TRBJ2-7, with 9 bases that match TRBD2. Trimming at V came to 2 bases and at J to 3 bases, leaving 8 bases not matched to a gene. The length of the CDR3 is 16 residues. Germline loops: CDR1 MNHEY, CDR2 SVGEGT. As DNA, the CDR3 is TGTGCCAGCAGTTACGGGAGTAGCGGGAGTCTCTACGAGCAGTACTTC. Amino acid sequence: CASSYGSSGSLYEQYF.

The J gene is TRBJ1-4, the V gene TRBV27; 8 bases map to TRBD1. Germline V gene sequence: CDR1 MNHEY, CDR2 SMNVEV (reference sequence). This CDR3 region has 14 residues. V trimming: 5 bases; J trimming: 7 bases; junction bases outside the gene matches: 6. The CDR3 DNA sequence: TGTGCCAGCAGTCAAGACAGGGGACTTGAAAAACTGTTTTTT. Protein product: CASSQDRGLEKLFF.

V is TRBV5-1 and J is TRBJ1-2; D is uncertain. V was pared by 0 bases and J by 2 bases, with 11 bases between. The germline V gene encodes CDR1 SGHRS and CDR2 YFSETQ. This CDR3 region has 15 residues. CDR3 sequence: CASSLEANTNYGYTF. CDR3 sequence (DNA): TGCGCCAGCAGCTTGGAGGCTAACACAAACTATGGCTACACCTTC.

This chain links TRBV9 with TRBJ1-2; 7 nucleotides line up with TRBD1. The V gene end was trimmed by 4 bases and the J gene end by 2 bases; junction bases not matched to a gene: 14. The CDR3 is 17 residues long. The germline CDR1 and CDR2 sequences are SGDLS and YYNGEE. The CDR3 region is CASSKGQTNLLNYGYTF. CDR3 in DNA: TGTGCCAGCAGCAAGGGACAGACCAATCTACTAAACTATGGCTACACCTTC.

J is TRBJ1-1 and V is TRBV21-1; TRBD1 is the table's D call and was not checked against the DNA. TRBV21-1 is a pseudogene locus. The CDR3 contains 15 residues. CDR3 DNA: TGTGCCAGCAAAACCGGGACAGGGTACAACACTGAAGCTTTCTTT. It translates to CASKTGTGYNTEAFF.

V and J are TRBV5-1 and TRBJ2-1; TRBD1 might be the D (6 bases). V was pared by 1 base and J by 8 bases, with 13 bases between. The V gene's germline CDR1 is SGHRS and CDR2 YFSETQ. The CDR3 consists of 14 residues. The CDR3 coding sequence is TGCGCCAGCAGCTTGAGGGCCGAGGGGGATGAGCAGTTCTTC. Translating it yields CASSLRAEGDEQFF.

This clone was counted once. J is TRBJ1-5 and V is TRBV2, with TRBD1 matching over 8 bases. This CDR3 region has 17 residues. Germline CDR1 reads SNHLY; CDR2 reads FYNNEI. Germline trimming cut 8 bases from V and 0 bases from J; bases unmatched to any gene: 12. The chain's CDR3 is CASDGTGTYYSNQPQHF. In nucleotides, the CDR3 is TGTGCCAGCGACGGGACAGGTACCTACTATAGCAATCAGCCCCAGCATTTT.